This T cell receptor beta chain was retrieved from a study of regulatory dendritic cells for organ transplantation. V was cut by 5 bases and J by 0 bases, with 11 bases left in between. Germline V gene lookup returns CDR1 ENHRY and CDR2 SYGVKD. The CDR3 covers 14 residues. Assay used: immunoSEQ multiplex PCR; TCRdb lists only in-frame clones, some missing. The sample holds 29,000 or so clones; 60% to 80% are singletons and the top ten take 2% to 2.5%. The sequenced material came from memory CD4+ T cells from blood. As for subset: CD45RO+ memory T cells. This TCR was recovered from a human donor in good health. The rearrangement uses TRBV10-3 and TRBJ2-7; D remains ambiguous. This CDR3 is CAISWTGGSYEQYF. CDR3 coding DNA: TGTGCCATCAGTTGGACGGGCGGCTCCTACGAGCAGTACTTC.